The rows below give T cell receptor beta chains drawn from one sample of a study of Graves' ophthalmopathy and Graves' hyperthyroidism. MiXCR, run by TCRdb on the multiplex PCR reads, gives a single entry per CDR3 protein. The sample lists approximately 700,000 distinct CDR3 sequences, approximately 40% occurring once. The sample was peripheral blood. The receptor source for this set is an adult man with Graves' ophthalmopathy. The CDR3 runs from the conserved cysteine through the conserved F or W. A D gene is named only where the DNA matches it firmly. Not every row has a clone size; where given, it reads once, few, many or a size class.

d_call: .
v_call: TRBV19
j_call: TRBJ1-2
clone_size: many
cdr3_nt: TGTGCCAGTAAGCAGGGAGGGAACTATGGCTACACCTTC
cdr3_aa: CASKQGGNYGYTF

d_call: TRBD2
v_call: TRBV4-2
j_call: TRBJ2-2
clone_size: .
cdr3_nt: TGTGCCAGCAGCCGCCTAGCGGAGAACACCGGGGAGCTGTTTTTT
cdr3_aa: CASSRLAENTGELFF

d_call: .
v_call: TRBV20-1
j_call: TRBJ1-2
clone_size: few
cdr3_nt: TGCAGTGCTAGTACCGGGGTCTATGGCTACACCTTC
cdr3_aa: CSASTGVYGYTF

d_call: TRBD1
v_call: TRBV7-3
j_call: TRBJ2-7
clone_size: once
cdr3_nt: TGTGCCAGCAGCCAAACCTACAGGGGGGCACTCTACGAGCAGTACTTC
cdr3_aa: CASSQTYRGALYEQYF

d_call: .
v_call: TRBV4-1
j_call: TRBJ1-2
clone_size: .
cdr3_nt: TGCGCCAGCAGCCAAGAGGCACAGACAGGTGGATATGGCTACACCTTC
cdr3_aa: CASSQEAQTGGYGYTF

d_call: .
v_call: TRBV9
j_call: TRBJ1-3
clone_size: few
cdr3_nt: TGTGCCAGCAGTCAACAGGCTTCTTCTGGAAACACCATATATTTT
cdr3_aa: CASSQQASSGNTIYF

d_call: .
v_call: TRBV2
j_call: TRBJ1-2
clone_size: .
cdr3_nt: TGTGCCAGCCGGACGGGACGCTATGGCTACACCTTC
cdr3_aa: CASRTGRYGYTF

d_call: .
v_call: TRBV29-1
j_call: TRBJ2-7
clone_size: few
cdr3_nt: TGCAGCACCCGGGTGGGAGGATCTTCCTCCTACGAGCAGTACTTC
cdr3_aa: CSTRVGGSSSYEQYF

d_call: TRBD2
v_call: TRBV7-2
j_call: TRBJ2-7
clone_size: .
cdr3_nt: TGTGCCGGCAGCGACGGGGGGGGGCCTTTCCAGCAGTACTTC
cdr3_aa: CAGSDGGGPFQQYF

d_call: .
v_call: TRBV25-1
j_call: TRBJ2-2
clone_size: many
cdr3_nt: TGTGCCAGCAGTGACGATTCCGGACAGACCTTTTTCGGGGAGCTGTTTTTT
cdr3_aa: CASSDDSGQTFFGELFF

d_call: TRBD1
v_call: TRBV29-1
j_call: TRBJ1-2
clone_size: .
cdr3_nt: TGCAGCTTAGAAAGGGGGCTGGACTATGGCTACACCTTC
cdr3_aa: CSLERGLDYGYTF